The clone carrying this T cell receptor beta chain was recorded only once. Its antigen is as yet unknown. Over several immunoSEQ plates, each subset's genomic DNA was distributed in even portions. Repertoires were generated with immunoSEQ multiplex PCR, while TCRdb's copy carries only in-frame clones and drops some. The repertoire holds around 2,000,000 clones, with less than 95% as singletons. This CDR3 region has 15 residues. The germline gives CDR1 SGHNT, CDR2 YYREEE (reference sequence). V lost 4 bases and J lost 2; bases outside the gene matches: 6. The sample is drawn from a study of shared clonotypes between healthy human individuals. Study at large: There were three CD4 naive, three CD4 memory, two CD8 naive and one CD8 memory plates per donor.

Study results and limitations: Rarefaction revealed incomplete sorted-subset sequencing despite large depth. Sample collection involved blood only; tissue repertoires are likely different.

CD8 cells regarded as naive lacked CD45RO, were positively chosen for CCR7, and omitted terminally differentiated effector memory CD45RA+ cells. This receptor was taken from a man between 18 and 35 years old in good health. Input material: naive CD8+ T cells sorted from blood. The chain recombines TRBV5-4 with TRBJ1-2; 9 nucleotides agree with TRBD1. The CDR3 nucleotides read TGTGCCAGCAGCGGACCGGGACAGGGCAACTATGGCTACACCTTC. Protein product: CASSGPGQGNYGYTF.